This is a list of T cell receptor beta chains from one sample in a study of chemoradiotherapy in HPV16-positive cancers. Some clones are missing from TCRdb's copy, which holds only in-frame ones; the method was immunoSEQ multiplex PCR. In the table there are about 66,000 clones, around nine tenths of which are singletons. The specimen was blood, collected from a patient who underwent chemoradiotherapy. The receptors come from a human donor with HPV-associated anogenital cancer. The CDR3 runs from the conserved cysteine through the conserved F or W. D genes are given only for firm matches.

. TRBJ1-3 TRBV19 CASSEPKWRISGNTIYF
. TRBJ1-2 TRBV5-6 CASSSSMSYGYTF
. TRBJ1-4 TRBV5-8 CASSIGRATNEKLFF
TRBD1 TRBJ2-7 TRBV7-9 CASSFTGTGGNEQYF
. TRBJ2-2 TRBV9 CASSVESILGNTGELFF
. TRBJ2-2 TRBV6-4 CASSDSLGGTGELFF
. TRBJ1-1 TRBV15 CATREGVNTEAFF
TRBD2 TRBJ2-3 TRBV5-1 CASSLAGGPPDTQYF
TRBD2 TRBJ2-7 TRBV27 CASSLAGGTYEQYF
. . TRBV18 CASSSSYEQYF
TRBD2 TRBJ2-3 TRBV12-5 CASGAGTSGMDTQYF
TRBD1 TRBJ2-5 TRBV13 CASSLVSRDRVDEIQETQYF
. TRBJ2-1 TRBV27 CASSWGLHNEQFF
. TRBJ1-6 TRBV5-6 CASSTVPNSPLHF
. TRBJ1-1 TRBV6-6 CAIRLGTEAFF
. TRBJ1-4 TRBV19 CASSGLTTNEKLFF
. TRBJ2-7 TRBV6-1 CASSDVPLEQYF
TRBD2 TRBJ2-5 TRBV11-2 CASSLDRGTSGGLETQYF
. TRBJ2-7 TRBV2 CASSVRTLVVAYEQYF
. TRBJ1-1 TRBV5-4 CASTLTGPAGAFF
TRBD2 TRBJ2-5 TRBV10-3 CAIRGTSGQETQYF
TRBD2 TRBJ2-7 TRBV4-1 CASSSGTSSYEQYF
. TRBJ1-1 TRBV28 CASRLIGANTEAFF
TRBD2 TRBJ2-3 TRBV5-6 CASSRLGLAGGLVTDTQYF
TRBD1 TRBJ2-3 TRBV7-2 CASSFVTGGADTQYF
. TRBJ1-4 TRBV6-1 CASSYNNEKLFF
. TRBJ1-1 TRBV11-1 CASSLVGSLNTEAFF
. TRBJ2-2 TRBV7-2 CASSPDGNTGELFF
TRBD2 TRBJ2-1 TRBV27 CASSAGTSGLDEQFF
. TRBJ2-7 TRBV5-1 CASSLGRQYEQYF
. TRBJ2-7 TRBV5-1 CASSSPSSLPGDEQYF
. TRBJ1-2 TRBV10-3 CAISESTRGLNYGYTF
TRBD2 TRBJ2-7 TRBV18 CASSPPGLGEQYF
. TRBJ2-3 TRBV5-1 CASSSSAGTGTQYF
TRBD1 TRBJ1-1 TRBV6-5 CASSYSDRFTEAFF
. TRBJ1-1 TRBV19 CASSRRGREAFF
. TRBJ2-5 TRBV7-9 CASSPQGSGETQYF
. TRBJ2-1 TRBV7-9 CASSFGAVYNEQFF
TRBD2 TRBJ2-1 TRBV19 CASSRLAGGNEQFF
. TRBJ1-5 TRBV19 CASSIISSGQPQHF
TRBD1 TRBJ1-3 TRBV9 CASSQVPGTGFSGNTIYF
TRBD1 TRBJ2-1 TRBV12-5 CASGFNRRTGAYNEQFF
. TRBJ1-4 TRBV6-5 CAAGAGETNEKLFF
. TRBJ2-3 TRBV28 CASSSRLARQVDTQYF